This entry lists 5 T cell receptor beta chains sequenced from one sample in a study of patients and donors after allogeneic stem cell transplantation. From the RT-PCR reads, TCRdb called clonotypes with MiXCR, one entry per CDR3 protein. The top ten clones hold about 7% of a sample with approximately 430,000 distinct CDR3 sequences, roughly 16% of them seen once. Material for sequencing was blood, either unsorted or a sorted T cell fraction (not recorded which). These receptors were taken from a human donor who was either an allogeneic HSCT recipient or a stem cell or donor lymphocyte infusion donor (not recorded which). It is not recorded whose cells these are; they may come from a transplant donor.

A few counts support this clonotype. The chain couples TRBV4-3 to TRBJ2-5, with D perhaps TRBD1 (5 bases). The germline CDR1 and CDR2 sequences are LGHNA and YSLEER. CDR3 size: 14 residues. V was trimmed by 1 base and J by 6 bases, leaving 12 bases between them. CDR3 in amino acids: CASSQAGQTKTQYF. CDR3 bases: TGCGCCAGCAGCCAAGCCGGACAAACGAAGACCCAGTACTTC.

The table lists this clonotype with many counts. The gene calls are TRBV3-1 and TRBJ2-7; D is perhaps TRBD1 or TRBD2 (6 bases each). The length of the CDR3 is 16 residues. Deletions cut 1 base from V and 1 base from J, with 14 bases between. CDR1 is LGHDT and CDR2 is YNNKEL in the germline V gene (reference sequence). Written as DNA, the CDR3 is TGTGCCAGCAGCCAAGCCCCCTTAGGGGGGTCCTACGAGCAGTACTTC. Translating gives CASSQAPLGGSYEQYF.

This clonotype occurred many times. The genes are TRBV20-1 and TRBJ1-5; D unresolved. V was clipped by 3 bases and J by 2 bases, with 5 bases between them. This CDR3 is 12 amino acids long. Germline V gene sequence: CDR1 DFQATT, CDR2 SNEGSKA (reference sequence). In DNA, the CDR3 is TGCAGTGCTAGCGACGGCAATCAGCCCCAGCATTTT. Translated, it gives CSASDGNQPQHF.

About this clonotype: One end of the junction is discordant with germline, which a read error may explain. The V gene is TRBV5-1, the J gene TRBJ1-4, with a weak D call TRBD1 (6 bases). Looked up from germline, CDR1 is SGHRS and CDR2 is YFSETQ. The CDR3 has 13 amino acids. CDR3 amino acids: CASSIREGEKLVF. The CDR3 region has the DNA TGCGCCAGCAGCATCAGGGAGGGGGAAAAACTGGTTTTT.

The genes are TRBV7-8 and TRBJ2-1; TRBD2 matches 14 bases. Germline lookup yields CDR1 SGHVS and CDR2 FQNEAQ. V shed 5 bases, J shed 8 bases, and the junction held 8 bases outside the gene matches. The CDR3 contains 16 residues. The DNA for the CDR3 is TGTGCCAGCAGCCAACGACTAGCGGGGGGGCCCTATGAGCAGTTCTTC. Protein sequence: CASSQRLAGGPYEQFF.